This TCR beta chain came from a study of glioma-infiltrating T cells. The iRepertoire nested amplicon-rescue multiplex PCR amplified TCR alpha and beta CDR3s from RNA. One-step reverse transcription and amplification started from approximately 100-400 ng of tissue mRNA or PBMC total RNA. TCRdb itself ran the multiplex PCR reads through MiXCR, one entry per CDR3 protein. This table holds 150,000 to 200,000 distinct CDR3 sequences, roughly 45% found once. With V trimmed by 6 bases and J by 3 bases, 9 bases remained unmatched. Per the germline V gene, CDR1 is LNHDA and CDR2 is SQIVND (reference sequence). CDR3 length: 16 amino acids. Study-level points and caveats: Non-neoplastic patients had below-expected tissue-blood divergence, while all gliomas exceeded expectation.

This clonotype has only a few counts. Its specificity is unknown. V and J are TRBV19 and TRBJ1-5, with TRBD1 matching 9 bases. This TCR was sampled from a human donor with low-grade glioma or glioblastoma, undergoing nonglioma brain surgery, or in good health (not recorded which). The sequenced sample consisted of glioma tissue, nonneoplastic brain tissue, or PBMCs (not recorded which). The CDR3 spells CASRVPGQGNNQPQHF. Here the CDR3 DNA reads TGTGCCAGTAGAGTCCCGGGACAGGGAAACAATCAGCCCCAGCATTTT.